Sequencing of this T cell receptor beta chain was carried out in a study of T cells in localized non-small cell lung cancer. Findings of the study overall: Detection in adjacent lung was observed for a median 57 of the top 100 tumor clones.

The data were produced by immunoSEQ multiplex PCR, yet TCRdb's version contains in-frame clones alone and is incomplete. The sample yields roughly 30,000 clones, 75% to 95% seen once. This clone was picked up a small number of times. What it recognizes is unknown. This receptor was obtained from a female donor older than 55 with stage I lung adenocarcinoma. Source: peripheral blood, taken before any cancer treatment.

CDR3 bases: TGCGCCAGCAGCGGAGGAACGAACTACAATGAGCAGTTCTTC. Translating gives CASSGGTNYNEQFF. The chain is built from TRBV5-1 and TRBJ2-1, with D possibly TRBD2 on 5 matching bases. Germline V gene lookup returns CDR1 SGHRS and CDR2 YFSETQ. The CDR3 extends over 14 amino acids. V lost 4 bases and J lost 3, with 11 bases in between.